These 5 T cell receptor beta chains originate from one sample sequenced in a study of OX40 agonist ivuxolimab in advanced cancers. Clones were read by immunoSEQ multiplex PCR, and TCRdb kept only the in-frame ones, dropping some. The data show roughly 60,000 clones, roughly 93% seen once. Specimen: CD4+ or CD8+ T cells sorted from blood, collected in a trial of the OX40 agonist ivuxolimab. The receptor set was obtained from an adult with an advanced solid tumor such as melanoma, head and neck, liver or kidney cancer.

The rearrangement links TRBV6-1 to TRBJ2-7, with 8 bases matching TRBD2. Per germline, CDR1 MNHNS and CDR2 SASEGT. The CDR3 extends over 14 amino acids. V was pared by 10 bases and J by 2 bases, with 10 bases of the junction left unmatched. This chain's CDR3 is CATRGGRKTYEQYF. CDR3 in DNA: TGTGCCACCCGGGGGGGTCGAAAAACCTACGAGCAGTACTTC.

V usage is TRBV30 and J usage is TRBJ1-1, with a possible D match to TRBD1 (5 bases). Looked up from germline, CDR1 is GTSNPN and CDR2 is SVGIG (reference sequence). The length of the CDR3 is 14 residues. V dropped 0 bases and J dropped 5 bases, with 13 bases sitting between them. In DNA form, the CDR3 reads TGTGCCTGGAGTGTACCAGGGAGTAGGACTGAAGCTTTCTTT. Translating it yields CAWSVPGSRTEAFF.

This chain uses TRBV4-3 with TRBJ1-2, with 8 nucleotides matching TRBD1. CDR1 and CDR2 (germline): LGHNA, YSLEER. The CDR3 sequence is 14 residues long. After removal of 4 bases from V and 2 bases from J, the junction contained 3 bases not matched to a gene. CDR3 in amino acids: CASSPGQGNYGYTF. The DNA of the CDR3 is TGCGCCAGCAGCCCAGGACAGGGCAACTATGGCTACACCTTC.

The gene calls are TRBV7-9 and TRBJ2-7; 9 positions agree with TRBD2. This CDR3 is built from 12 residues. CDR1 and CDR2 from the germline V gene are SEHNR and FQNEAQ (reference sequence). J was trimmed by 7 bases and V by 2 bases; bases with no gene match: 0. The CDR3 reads CASSLLAGEQYF. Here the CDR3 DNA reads TGTGCCAGCAGCTTACTAGCGGGGGAGCAGTACTTC. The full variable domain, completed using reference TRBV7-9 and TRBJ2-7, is DTGVSQNPRHKITKRGQNVTFRCDPISEHNRLYWYRQTLGQGPEFLTYFQNEAQLEKSRLLSDRFSAERPKGSFSTLEIQRTEQGDSAMYLCASSLLAGEQYFGPGTRLTVT.

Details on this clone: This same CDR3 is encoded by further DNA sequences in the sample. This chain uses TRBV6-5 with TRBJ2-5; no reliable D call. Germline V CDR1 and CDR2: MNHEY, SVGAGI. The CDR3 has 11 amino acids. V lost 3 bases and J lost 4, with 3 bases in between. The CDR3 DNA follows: TGTGCCAGCAGTTATGGAGAGACCCAGTACTTC. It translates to CASSYGETQYF.